Presented here are 18 T cell receptor beta chains from one specimen sequenced in a study of shared clonotypes between healthy human individuals. The table came from immunoSEQ multiplex PCR; TCRdb's copy has only in-frame clones and leaves some out. Of 1,400,000 or so clones listed, approximately 98.5% are singletons. Material: naive CD4+ T cells sorted from blood. Subset given: CD45RA+ positively selected. The receptors here all came from a man aged 25-45 years in good health.

This rearrangement joins TRBV7-8 to TRBJ2-1; no clear D. The germline gives CDR1 SGHVS, CDR2 FQNEAQ. The CDR3 consists of 14 residues. Trimming took off 4 bases at V and 3 bases at J, with 10 bases between the two ends. The CDR3 coding sequence is TGTGCCAGCAGCTCGGGTAGTTTCTACAATGAGCAGTTCTTC. It specifies CASSSGSFYNEQFF.

The chain links TRBV5-1 to TRBJ2-5; D remains unclear. The CDR3 sequence is 16 residues long. Per germline, CDR1 SGHRS and CDR2 YFSETQ. The V gene lost 0 bases and the J gene lost 2 bases, with 14 bases spanning the gap. The CDR3 region is CASSLGLFRLQETQYF. In nucleotides, the CDR3 is TGCGCCAGCAGCTTGGGGCTATTTCGGCTTCAAGAGACCCAGTACTTC. Together with reference TRBV5-1 and TRBJ2-5, the CDR3 gives the full variable domain: KAGVTQTPRYLIKTRGQQVTLSCSPISGHRSVSWYQQTPGQGLQFLFEYFSETQRNKGNFPGRFSGRQFSNSRSEMNVSTLELGDSALYLCASSLGLFRLQETQYFGPGTRLLVL.

This chain links TRBV5-1 with TRBJ2-1, with 13 bases aligning to TRBD2. V gave up 4 bases and J gave up 0 bases; unmatched junction bases: 13. The CDR3 is 20 amino acids. CDR1 and CDR2 from the germline V gene are SGHRS and YFSETQ. CDR3 protein: CASSVPDGTSGTLSYNEQFF. The CDR3 nucleotides are TGCGCCAGCAGCGTGCCCGACGGGACTAGCGGGACTCTCTCCTACAATGAGCAGTTCTTC.

The chain carries TRBV11-2 and TRBJ2-6, with unresolved D. Trimming removed 6 bases from V and 4 bases from J, with 10 bases in between. The V gene's germline CDR1 is SGHAT and CDR2 FQNNGV. The CDR3 spans 14 residues. The CDR3 spells CASRKLSGANVLTF. The CDR3 nucleotides read TGTGCCAGCAGGAAGTTGTCCGGGGCCAACGTCCTGACTTTC.

This clone was seen once. The chain uses TRBV29-1 and TRBJ2-5; the match to TRBD1 covers 10 bases. The CDR3 covers 14 residues. J gave up 5 bases and V 4 bases, and 7 bases lay outside the gene matches. Germline V gene sequence: CDR1 SQVTM, CDR2 ANQGSEA. In DNA, the CDR3 is TGCAGCGTTGTCCGGGACAGGGGAGGGGAGACCCAGTACTTC. Translation: CSVVRDRGGETQYF.

The chain carries TRBV7-9 and TRBJ1-1; a weak D match, TRBD1 (6 bases). Between the trimmed V and J ends, which lost 1 base and 6 bases, there was a span of 12 bases. Germline lookup yields CDR1 SEHNR and CDR2 FQNEAQ (reference sequence). This CDR3 region has 14 residues. The CDR3 region is CASSLVTGRAEAFF. In DNA, the CDR3 is TGTGCCAGCAGCTTAGTTACAGGGCGGGCTGAAGCTTTCTTT.

Only one count was recorded for this clone. The rearrangement links TRBV7-8 to TRBJ2-7; 8 nucleotides line up with TRBD1. There are 14 residues in the CDR3. Per germline, CDR1 SGHVS and CDR2 FQNEAQ. V lost 3 bases and J lost 7; bases outside the gene matches: 8. The CDR3 sequence is CASSLRTGLVEQYF. The CDR3 coding sequence is TGTGCCAGCAGCTTGAGGACAGGGCTCGTAGAGCAGTACTTC.

The V call is TRBV6-5, the J call TRBJ1-5; a weak D match, TRBD1 (6 bases). The ends were cut back, 4 bases at V and 7 bases at J, with 11 bases in the middle. The CDR3 spans 13 residues. CDR1 MNHEY and CDR2 SVGAGI come from the germline V gene. The CDR3 coding sequence is TGTGCCAGCAGTTCAGGGGTGAGACAGCCCCAGCATTTT. Encoded protein: CASSSGVRQPQHF.

The rearrangement links TRBV6-1 to TRBJ2-7; 9 bases align to TRBD2. The V and J ends lost 8 bases and 3 bases, in that order; junction bases with no gene match: 2. The CDR3 runs to 12 residues. Germline CDR1 is MNHNS and CDR2 is SASEGT. The CDR3 coding sequence is TGTGCCAGCGGGACTAGCTTCTACGAGCAGTACTTC. This gives the protein CASGTSFYEQYF.

Comment on this clone: Other DNA sequences in the sample encode the same CDR3. This sequence joins TRBV5-1 and TRBJ2-3, with D possibly matching TRBD1 (6 bases). V gave up 0 bases and J gave up 6 bases, with 8 bases separating them. The CDR3 consists of 13 residues. Germline V gives CDR1 SGHRS, CDR2 YFSETQ. The CDR3 spells CASSLAGVDTQYF. For the CDR3, the DNA is TGCGCCAGCAGCTTGGCAGGGGTGGATACGCAGTATTTT.

V usage is TRBV28 and J usage is TRBJ2-7, with 8 bases identical to TRBD1. J lost 2 bases, V lost 5 bases, and 8 bases had no gene match. CDR3 size: 15 residues. Germline loops: CDR1 MDHEN, CDR2 SYDVKM. The CDR3 loop is CASSVRGQATYEQYF. The CDR3 coding sequence is TGTGCCAGCAGTGTCCGGGGACAGGCTACCTACGAGCAGTACTTC.

The chain employs TRBV4-1 and TRBJ1-4; D uncertain. V was cut by 1 base and J by 8 bases, with 14 bases left in between. Germline V lookup: CDR1 MGHRA, CDR2 YSYEKL. CDR3 length: 15 residues. In DNA form, the CDR3 reads TGCGCCAGCAGCCAAGTGGCATCGGCCGGGGAAAAACTGTTTTTT. It yields the protein CASSQVASAGEKLFF.

A word on this clone: Mismatch with germline at one junction end may stem from a read error. The chain is built from TRBV29-1 and TRBJ2-1; maybe TRBD2 (6 bases). The CDR3 is made up of 10 amino acids. Germline-derived CDR1 and CDR2 are SQVTM and ANQGSEA. CDR3 sequence reads: CSVGDSGLLF. The CDR3 DNA follows: TGCAGCGTTGGGGACTCGGGACTCCTCTTC.

The chain employs TRBV27 and TRBJ1-1; 7 nucleotides match TRBD1. Trimming removed 3 bases from V and 1 base from J; junction bases left unmatched: 5. The CDR3 contains 15 residues. CDR1 is MNHEY and CDR2 is SMNVEV in the germline V gene (reference sequence). In nucleotides, the CDR3 is TGTGCCAGCAGTTTCCACGGACAGGCGAACACTGAAGCTTTCTTT. This translates into CASSFHGQANTEAFF.

The chain is built from TRBV28 and TRBJ2-7; unclear D gene. The length of the CDR3 is 13 residues. CDR1 and CDR2 (germline): MDHEN, SYDVKM. The V end lost 10 bases, the J end lost 2 bases, and 15 bases lay between the germline ends. CDR3: CAIAPQSTYEQYF. The CDR3 DNA reads as TGTGCCATCGCACCCCAGAGTACCTACGAGCAGTACTTC.

The chain uses TRBV7-9 and TRBJ2-3, with 7 bases identical to TRBD2. This CDR3 comprises 15 residues. The V gene end was trimmed by 8 bases and the J gene end by 1 base; junction bases not matched to a gene: 9. Per germline, CDR1 SEHNR and CDR2 FQNEAQ (reference sequence). The CDR3, as DNA: TGTGCCAGCCGAAGGCGGGGGAACCGCACAGATACGCAGTATTTT. Translated: CASRRRGNRTDTQYF.

This clone has only one observation. The chain is built from TRBV7-9 and TRBJ2-3; D unresolved. V dropped 2 bases and J dropped 1 base, with 7 bases sitting between them. Germline CDR1 SEHNR, CDR2 FQNEAQ (reference sequence). The CDR3 extends over 14 amino acids. The CDR3 loop reads CASSLMAGTDTQYF. The CDR3 nucleotides are TGTGCCAGCAGCTTAATGGCTGGCACAGATACGCAGTATTTT.

This chain joins TRBV5-4 and TRBJ2-1, with TRBD1 identical over 11 bases. In germline, CDR1 is SGHNT, CDR2 YYREEE (reference sequence). This CDR3 has 13 amino acids. V trimming: 7 bases; J trimming: 9 bases; junction bases outside the gene matches: 6. CDR3 residues: CASRDRGSSEQFF. The CDR3 nucleotides are TGTGCCAGCCGGGACAGGGGGTCGAGTGAGCAGTTCTTC.